Presented here are 31 T cell receptor beta chains from one specimen sequenced in a study of T cells after yellow fever vaccination. TCRdb called the 5' RACE reads again in MiXCR, with one record for every CDR3 protein. The sample has over 20,000 distinct CDR3 sequences, 5.5% seen once. The sample in question was PBMCs, either bulk or a sorted T-cell subset (CD4+, CD8+, memory, or dextramer-sorted; not recorded which), obtained 15 days after the yellow fever booster vaccination. These receptor sequences come from a man aged 25-45 years who received the YFV17D yellow fever vaccine.

This clonotype has at least ten counts. V gene TRBV3-1 combines with J gene TRBJ2-5; perhaps TRBD2 as D (6 bases). V was pared by 0 bases and J by 1 base, with 12 bases between. CDR3 length: 16 residues. CDR1 and CDR2 from the germline V gene are LGHDT and YNNKEL (reference sequence). CDR3 amino acids: CASSQDRGLAQETQYF. CDR3 sequence (DNA): TGTGCCAGCAGCCAAGATAGGGGACTGGCCCAAGAGACCCAGTACTTC.

Many counts were recorded for this clonotype. The chain joins TRBV6-5 to TRBJ1-2; 7 bases agree with TRBD1. V was clipped by 10 bases and J by 6 bases; unmatched bases: 8. Germline CDR1 and CDR2: MNHEY and SVGAGI. CDR3 length equals 12 residues. CDR3 in DNA: TGTGCCACCCGGACAGGCGGCCATGGCTACACCTTC. Protein product: CATRTGGHGYTF.

The J gene is TRBJ2-3, the V gene TRBV5-6; D is unresolved. The CDR3 extends over 14 amino acids. The V end was cut by 4 bases, the J end by 8 bases, with 17 bases between. In germline, CDR1 is SGHDT, CDR2 YYEEEE. The CDR3 bases are TGTGCCAGCAGCACCCGGCTCCTAGGCGGTACGCAGTATTTT. Translated: CASSTRLLGGTQYF.

At least ten counts were recorded for this clonotype. The chain recombines TRBV4-3 with TRBJ2-1; D is unclear. Trimming cost V 4 bases and J 9 bases, with 16 bases left between them. Germline loops: CDR1 LGHNA, CDR2 YSLEER. This CDR3 spans 14 amino acids. CDR3 sequence (DNA): TGCGCCAGCAGCCTCGACCCTACGGAGTCTGAGCAGTTCTTC. This codes for CASSLDPTESEQFF.

This clonotype was recorded many times. The chain recombines TRBV25-1 with TRBJ1-2, with D perhaps matching TRBD1 (5 bases). The V end was cut by 1 base, the J end by 4 bases, with 7 bases between. The germline gives CDR1 MGHDK, CDR2 SYGVNS. CDR3 length: 13 residues. The CDR3 reads CASSESGLYGYTF. CDR3 DNA: TGTGCCAGCAGTGAATCGGGACTCTATGGCTACACCTTC.

This clonotype was found many times. The chain joins TRBV7-2 to TRBJ2-1; D is uncertain. CDR1 and CDR2 from the germline V gene are SGHTA and FQGNSA. The CDR3 runs to 11 residues. Deletions cut 5 bases from V and 9 bases from J, with 8 bases between. The CDR3, as DNA: TGTGCCAGCAGCGCGAGTTTTGAGCAGTTCTTC. Translation gives CASSASFEQFF.

The sample holds many counts of this clonotype. The rearrangement joins TRBV7-8 to TRBJ2-7; D gene uncertain. There are 13 residues in the CDR3. Trimming stripped 3 bases from V and 5 bases from J, with 11 bases between. Germline CDR1 reads SGHVS; CDR2 reads FQNEAQ. Written as DNA, the CDR3 is TGTGCCAGCAGCTTCCAAAGAGTCCACGAGCAGTACTTC. It yields the protein CASSFQRVHEQYF.

This clonotype was recorded at least ten times. This chain connects TRBV4-2 to TRBJ2-3, with 11 bases fitting TRBD2. Germline assignment: CDR1 LGHNA and CDR2 YNFKEQ. V was clipped by 0 bases and J by 4 bases; unmatched bases: 3. The CDR3 contains 16 residues. CDR3 coding DNA: TGTGCCAGCAGCCAAGATATAGCGGGAGGGCCAGATACGCAGTATTTT. This translates into CASSQDIAGGPDTQYF.

In this sample, this clonotype turned up many times. The chain uses TRBV10-2 and TRBJ2-2, with D maybe TRBD2 (6 bases). Trimming took off 6 bases at V and 5 bases at J, with 16 bases between the two ends. The CDR3 is 15 amino acids. Looked up from germline, CDR1 is WSHSY and CDR2 is SAAADI. The chain's CDR3 is CASRDPGLLTGELFF. As DNA, the CDR3 is TGCGCCAGCAGGGACCCGGGACTCTTGACCGGGGAGCTGTTTTTT.

The gene calls are TRBV6-2 or TRBV6-3 and TRBJ2-3, with 11 positions matching TRBD2. Germline V CDR1 and CDR2: MNHEY, SVGEGT. V shed 6 bases, J shed 3 bases, and the junction held 14 bases outside the gene matches. This CDR3 has 18 amino acids. The CDR3, as DNA: TGTGCCAGCAGCCGAACTAGCGGGAGTGCGAGGTTGACAGATACGCAGTATTTT. This codes for CASSRTSGSARLTDTQYF.

There are many counts of this clonotype. The chain is built from TRBV20-1 and TRBJ1-1, with D possibly TRBD1 on 5 matching bases. The CDR3 covers 11 residues. V was clipped by 4 bases and J by 7 bases, with 10 bases between them. Germline V gene lookup returns CDR1 DFQATT and CDR2 SNEGSKA (reference sequence). The CDR3: CSATRQIEAFF. The CDR3 DNA is TGCAGTGCTACCCGACAGATTGAAGCTTTCTTT.

This clonotype was seen ten or more times. This chain connects TRBV10-3 to TRBJ2-3, with TRBD2 matching over 14 bases. Unmatched junction bases numbered 5, after V lost 6 bases and J lost 3 bases. Per germline, CDR1 ENHRY and CDR2 SYGVKD. CDR3 length: 16 amino acids. The CDR3 spells CAISAGLAGGTDTQYF. The DNA for the CDR3 is TGTGCCATCAGCGCCGGACTAGCGGGAGGTACAGATACGCAGTATTTT.

This clonotype was observed at least ten times. V is TRBV12-3 or TRBV12-4 and J is TRBJ2-3; 9 bases agree with TRBD2. V was pared by 3 bases and J by 4 bases, with 8 bases of the junction left unmatched. This CDR3 spans 16 amino acids. The CDR3 nucleotides read TGTGCCAGCAGTTTGTCAGGTGGCGGGAGGGCAGATACGCAGTATTTT. Protein product: CASSLSGGGRADTQYF.

This clonotype has ten or more counts. CDR3: CASTIGLSSTDTQYF. The CDR3 coding sequence is TGTGCCAGCACCATTGGACTCTCTAGCACAGATACGCAGTATTTT. The rearrangement uses TRBV5-6 and TRBJ2-3, with D perhaps TRBD2 (5 bases). This CDR3 spans 15 amino acids. Germline CDR1 reads SGHDT; CDR2 reads YYEEEE. V lost 6 bases and J lost 0, with 14 bases in between.

Many counts were recorded for this clonotype. The rearrangement uses TRBV15 and TRBJ2-5; TRBD2 agrees at 11 bases. The CDR3 is 16 residues long. Per the germline V gene, CDR1 is LNHNV and CDR2 is YYDKDF (reference sequence). The trim removed 3 bases at V and 4 bases at J, leaving 7 bases unmatched. CDR3 nucleotide sequence: TGTGCCACCAGCAGCCAGACTAGCGGGGTTGTAGAGACCCAGTACTTC. As protein: CATSSQTSGVVETQYF.

This clonotype came up many times. The V and J genes are TRBV11-2 and TRBJ2-1; D is undetermined. Germline values: CDR1 SGHAT, CDR2 FQNNGV. The CDR3 length is 15 residues. V was cut by 1 base and J by 2 bases, with 9 bases left in between. This CDR3 reads CASSLGALTYNEQFF. The DNA of the CDR3 is TGTGCCAGCAGCTTAGGGGCCCTAACCTACAATGAGCAGTTCTTC.

This clonotype was counted many times. The chain recombines TRBV20-1 with TRBJ2-6; the match to TRBD1 covers 7 bases. The CDR3 runs to 17 residues. Trimming at V came to 5 bases and at J to 0 bases, leaving 10 bases not matched to a gene. CDR1 is DFQATT and CDR2 is SNEGSKA in the germline V gene (reference sequence). CDR3 nucleotides: TGCAGTGCTCGACGACAGGGTTGGTCCTCTGGGGCCAACGTCCTGACTTTC. It specifies CSARRQGWSSGANVLTF.

V and J are TRBV12-5 and TRBJ2-5; 7 bases are shared with TRBD2. Germline lookup yields CDR1 LGHNT and CDR2 FRNRAP. V gave up 0 bases and J gave up 5 bases; unmatched junction bases: 15. The CDR3 is 18 amino acids. In nucleotides, the CDR3 is TGTGCTAGTGGTTTGGTATTTAGAGGGCTTGACGGGGGGGAGACCCAGTACTTC. Protein: CASGLVFRGLDGGETQYF. The full variable domain, with the rest looked up from reference TRBV12-5 and TRBJ2-5, is DARVTQTPRHKVTEMGQEVTMRCQPILGHNTVFWYRQTMMQGLELLAYFRNRAPLDDSGMPKDRFSAEMPDATLATLKIQPSEPRDSAVYFCASGLVFRGLDGGETQYFGPGTRLLVL.

This clonotype was recorded at least ten times. This chain joins TRBV20-1 and TRBJ2-5; D not resolved. The CDR3 has 12 amino acids. The germline V gene encodes CDR1 DFQATT and CDR2 SNEGSKA (reference sequence). V lost 5 bases, J lost 2 bases, and 9 bases lay in between. The CDR3 region has the DNA TGCAGTGCTGATTCCTTGCAAGAGACCCAGTACTTC. Protein product: CSADSLQETQYF.

In its sample, this clonotype was seen many times. The gene calls are TRBV7-2 and TRBJ2-3, with TRBD1 matching 8 bases. CDR3 length equals 14 residues. V gave up 5 bases and J gave up 1 base; unmatched junction bases: 2. The germline V gene has CDR1 SGHTA and CDR2 FQGNSA. CDR3 in amino acids: CASSQGAGTDTQYF. For the CDR3, the DNA is TGTGCCAGCAGCCAGGGGGCTGGCACAGATACGCAGTATTTT.

This chain links TRBV23-1 with TRBJ2-5, with D unresolved. TRBV23-1 is an open reading frame, and its role is uncertain. V was clipped by 4 bases and J by 6 bases, with 6 bases between them. The CDR3 is made up of 11 amino acids. This chain's CDR3 is CASSRRKTQYF. CDR3 sequence (DNA): TGCGCCAGCAGTCGCCGGAAGACCCAGTACTTC.

This clonotype was recorded at least ten times. This rearrangement joins TRBV9 to TRBJ2-5; tentatively, D is TRBD1 or TRBD2 (6 bases each). The CDR3 length is 13 residues. In germline, CDR1 is SGDLS, CDR2 YYNGEE. Trimming took off 3 bases at V and 7 bases at J, with 13 bases between the two ends. CDR3 in DNA: TGTGCCAGCAGCGAGGGGGACTCATGGACCCAGTACTTC. Translation: CASSEGDSWTQYF.

This clonotype was seen many times. The rearrangement uses TRBV6-5 and TRBJ2-1, with unresolved D. The germline CDR1 and CDR2 sequences are MNHEY and SVGAGI. Trimming shortened V by 6 bases and J by 2 bases, and 5 bases separated the two germline ends. CDR3 size: 12 residues. CDR3 sequence: CASRGTYNEQFF. The CDR3 DNA reads as TGTGCCAGCAGGGGGACCTACAATGAGCAGTTCTTC.

This clonotype was picked up many times. This chain uses TRBV5-1 with TRBJ2-5; tentative D call: TRBD1 (6 bases). The V end lost 4 bases, the J end lost 0 bases, and 10 bases lay between the germline ends. The germline V gene has CDR1 SGHRS and CDR2 YFSETQ. This CDR3 is built from 14 residues. The CDR3 protein is CASSPGTNQETQYF. The CDR3 DNA sequence: TGCGCCAGCAGCCCCGGGACAAACCAAGAGACCCAGTACTTC.

The rearrangement joins TRBV28 to TRBJ2-4, with TRBD2 matching over 8 bases. Germline V lookup: CDR1 MDHEN, CDR2 SYDVKM. V shed 10 bases, J shed 8 bases, and the junction held 16 bases outside the gene matches. The CDR3 is 15 residues long. Written as DNA, the CDR3 is TGTGCCACCAGACCTAACTTTAGGCGGGGGGACATTCAGTACTTC. Protein: CATRPNFRRGDIQYF.

This clonotype was seen many times. The V and J genes are TRBV29-1 and TRBJ2-5, with 9 nucleotides matching TRBD1. V was pared by 1 base and J by 5 bases, with 8 bases of the junction left unmatched. CDR1 and CDR2 from the germline V gene are SQVTM and ANQGSEA. This CDR3 is built from 15 residues. DNA of the CDR3: TGCAGCGTTGAAGGCCACAGGGGGCGGCGGGAGACCCAGTACTTC. This gives the protein CSVEGHRGRRETQYF. Combining the CDR3 with reference TRBV29-1 and TRBJ2-5 gives the whole variable domain SAVISQKPSRDICQRGTSLTIQCQVDSQVTMMFWYRQQPGQSLTLIATANQGSEATYESGFVIDKFPISRPNLTFSTLTVSNMSPEDSSIYLCSVEGHRGRRETQYFGPGTRLLVL.

There are many counts of this clonotype. This rearrangement joins TRBV7-2 to TRBJ2-7, with D maybe TRBD1 (6 bases). The CDR3 consists of 13 residues. Germline V gene data show CDR1 as SGHTA and CDR2 as FQGNSA. The V and J ends lost 4 bases and 2 bases respectively, with 9 bases between them. The DNA for the CDR3 is TGTGCCAGCAGCTACAGGGTGACCTACGAGCAGTACTTC. Amino acid sequence: CASSYRVTYEQYF.

This clonotype was counted ten times or more. The chain has TRBV30 and TRBJ2-3; 10 bases map to TRBD2. Unmatched junction bases numbered 5, after V lost 1 base and J lost 4 bases. The CDR3 consists of 15 residues. The germline CDR1 and CDR2 sequences are GTSNPN and SVGIG (reference sequence). CDR3 in DNA: TGTGCCTGGAGTGAAGCGGGAGGGGGGGCAGATACGCAGTATTTT. Translated, it gives CAWSEAGGGADTQYF.

This clonotype appeared many times. The rearrangement uses TRBV24-1 and TRBJ2-1, with a weak D call TRBD1 (6 bases). This CDR3 spans 15 amino acids. Per germline, CDR1 KGHDR and CDR2 SFDVKD. Trimming cost V 5 bases and J 8 bases, with 18 bases left between them. The DNA of the CDR3 is TGTGCCACCAGTGGGCTGGGACATAGACAGGATGAGCAGTTCTTC. Amino acid sequence: CATSGLGHRQDEQFF.

The table lists this clonotype with many counts. The V call is TRBV6-1, the J call TRBJ2-2; possibly TRBD2 for D (6 bases). Germline CDR1 and CDR2: MNHNS and SASEGT. The CDR3 length is 14 residues. The ends were cut back, 9 bases at V and 2 bases at J, with 13 bases in the middle. The CDR3 reads CASYRDLNTGELFF. CDR3 DNA sequence: TGTGCCAGTTATCGGGACTTAAACACCGGGGAGCTGTTTTTT.

At least ten counts were recorded for this clonotype. The chain joins TRBV7-9 to TRBJ2-5; 7 bases are a match to TRBD2. Germline CDR1 is SEHNR and CDR2 is FQNEAQ (reference sequence). This CDR3 is 15 amino acids long. The J segment lost 3 bases and the V segment lost 3 bases, leaving 7 bases of the junction unmatched. In nucleotides, the CDR3 is TGTGCCAGCAGCTTGAGCGGGACCCTGGAAGAGACCCAGTACTTC. It encodes CASSLSGTLEETQYF.